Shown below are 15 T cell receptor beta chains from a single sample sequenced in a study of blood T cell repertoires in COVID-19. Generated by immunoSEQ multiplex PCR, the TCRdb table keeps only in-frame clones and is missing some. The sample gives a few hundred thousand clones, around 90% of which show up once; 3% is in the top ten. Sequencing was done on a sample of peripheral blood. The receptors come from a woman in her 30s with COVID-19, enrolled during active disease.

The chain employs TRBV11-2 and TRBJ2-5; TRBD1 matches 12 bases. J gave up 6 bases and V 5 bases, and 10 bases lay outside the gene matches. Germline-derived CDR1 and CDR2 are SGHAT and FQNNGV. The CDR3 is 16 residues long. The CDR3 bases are TGTGCCAGCAGCCCCCTGGGACAGGGGGCGTCCCAGACCCAGTACTTC. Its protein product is CASSPLGQGASQTQYF.

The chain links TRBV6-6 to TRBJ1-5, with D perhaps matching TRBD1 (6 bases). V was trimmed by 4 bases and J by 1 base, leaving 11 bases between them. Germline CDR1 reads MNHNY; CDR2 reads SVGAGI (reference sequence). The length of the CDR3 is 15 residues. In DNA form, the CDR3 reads TGTGCCAGCAGTTCCCAGGGGATAAGCAATCAGCCCCAGCATTTT. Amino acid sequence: CASSSQGISNQPQHF.

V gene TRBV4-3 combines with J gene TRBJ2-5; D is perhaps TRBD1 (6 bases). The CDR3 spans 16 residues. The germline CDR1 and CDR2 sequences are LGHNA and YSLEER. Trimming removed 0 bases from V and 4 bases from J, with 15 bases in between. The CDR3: CASSQEAGAHRETQYF. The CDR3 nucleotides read TGCGCCAGCAGCCAAGAGGCAGGGGCTCATAGAGAGACCCAGTACTTC.

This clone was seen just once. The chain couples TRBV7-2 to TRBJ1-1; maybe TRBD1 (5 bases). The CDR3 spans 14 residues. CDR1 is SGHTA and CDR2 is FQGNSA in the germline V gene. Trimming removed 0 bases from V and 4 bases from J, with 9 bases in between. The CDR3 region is CASSLAGALTEAFF. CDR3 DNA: TGTGCCAGCAGCTTAGCAGGGGCTCTCACTGAAGCTTTCTTT.

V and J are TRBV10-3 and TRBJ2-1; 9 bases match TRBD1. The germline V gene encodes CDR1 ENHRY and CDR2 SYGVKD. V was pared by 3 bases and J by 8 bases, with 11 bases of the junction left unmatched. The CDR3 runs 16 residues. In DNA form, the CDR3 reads TGTGCCATCAGTGACCCGATACAGGGGGCCGATGATGAGCAGTTCTTC. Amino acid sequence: CAISDPIQGADDEQFF.

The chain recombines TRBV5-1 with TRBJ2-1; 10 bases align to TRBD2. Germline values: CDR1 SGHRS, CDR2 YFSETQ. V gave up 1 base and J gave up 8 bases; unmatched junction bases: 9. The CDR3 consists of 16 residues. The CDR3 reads CASSLFGTSVIDEQFF. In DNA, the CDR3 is TGCGCCAGCAGCTTGTTCGGGACTAGCGTTATTGATGAGCAGTTCTTC.

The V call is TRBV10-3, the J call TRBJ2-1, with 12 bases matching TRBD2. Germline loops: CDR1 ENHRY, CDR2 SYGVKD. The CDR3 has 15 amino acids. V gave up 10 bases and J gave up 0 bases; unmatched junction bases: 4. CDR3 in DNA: TGTGCCACGACTAGCGGGGGAAGCTCCTACAATGAGCAGTTCTTC. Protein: CATTSGGSSYNEQFF.

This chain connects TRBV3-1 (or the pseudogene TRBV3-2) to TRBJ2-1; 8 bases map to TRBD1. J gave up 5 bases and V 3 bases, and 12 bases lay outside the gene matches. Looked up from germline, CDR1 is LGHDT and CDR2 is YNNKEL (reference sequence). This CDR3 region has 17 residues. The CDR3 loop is CASSHLRTGHFNNEQFF. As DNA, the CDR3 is TGTGCCAGCAGCCATCTCAGGACAGGGCATTTCAACAATGAGCAGTTCTTC.

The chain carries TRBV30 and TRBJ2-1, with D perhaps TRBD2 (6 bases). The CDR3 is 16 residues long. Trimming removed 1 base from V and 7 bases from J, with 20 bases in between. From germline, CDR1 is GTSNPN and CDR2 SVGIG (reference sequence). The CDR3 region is CAWSARREPWGNEQFF. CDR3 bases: TGTGCCTGGAGTGCCCGACGGGAGCCCTGGGGGAATGAGCAGTTCTTC.

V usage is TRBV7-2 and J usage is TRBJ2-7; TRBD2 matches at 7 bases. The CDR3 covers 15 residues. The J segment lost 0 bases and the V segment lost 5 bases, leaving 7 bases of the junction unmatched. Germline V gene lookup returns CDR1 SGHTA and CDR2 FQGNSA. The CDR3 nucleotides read TGTGCCAGCAGCCCCCAAGCGGGATTCTCCTACGAGCAGTACTTC. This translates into CASSPQAGFSYEQYF.

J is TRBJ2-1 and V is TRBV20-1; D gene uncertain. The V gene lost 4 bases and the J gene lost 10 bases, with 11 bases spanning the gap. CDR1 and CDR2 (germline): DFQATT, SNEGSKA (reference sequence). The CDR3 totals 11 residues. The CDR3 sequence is CSANIRWEQFF. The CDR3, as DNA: TGCAGTGCTAATATACGGTGGGAGCAGTTCTTC.

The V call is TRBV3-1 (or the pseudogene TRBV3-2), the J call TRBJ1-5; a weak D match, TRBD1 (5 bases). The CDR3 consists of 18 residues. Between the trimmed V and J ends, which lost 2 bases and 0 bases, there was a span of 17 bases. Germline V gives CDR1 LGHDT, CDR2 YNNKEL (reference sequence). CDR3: CASSQSQAGYFSNQPQHF. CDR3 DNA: TGTGCCAGCAGCCAATCCCAGGCAGGGTATTTTAGCAATCAGCCCCAGCATTTT.

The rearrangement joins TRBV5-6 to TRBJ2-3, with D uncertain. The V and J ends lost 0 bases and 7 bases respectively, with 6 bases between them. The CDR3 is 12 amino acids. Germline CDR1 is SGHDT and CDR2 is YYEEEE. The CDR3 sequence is CASSLASYTQYF. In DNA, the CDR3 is TGTGCCAGCAGCTTGGCTTCGTATACGCAGTATTTT. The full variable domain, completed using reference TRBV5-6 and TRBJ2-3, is DAGVTQSPTHLIKTRGQQVTLRCSPKSGHDTVSWYQQALGQGPQFIFQYYEEEERQRGNFPDRFSGHQFPNYSSELNVNALLLGDSALYLCASSLASYTQYFGPGTRLTVL.

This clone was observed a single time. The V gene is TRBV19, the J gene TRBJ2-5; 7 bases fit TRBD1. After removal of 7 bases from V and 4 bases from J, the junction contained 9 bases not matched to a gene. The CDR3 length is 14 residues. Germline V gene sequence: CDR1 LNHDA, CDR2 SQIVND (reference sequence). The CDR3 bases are TGTGCCAGTACTCAAGACAGGGCAGCAGAGACCCAGTACTTC. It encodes CASTQDRAAETQYF.

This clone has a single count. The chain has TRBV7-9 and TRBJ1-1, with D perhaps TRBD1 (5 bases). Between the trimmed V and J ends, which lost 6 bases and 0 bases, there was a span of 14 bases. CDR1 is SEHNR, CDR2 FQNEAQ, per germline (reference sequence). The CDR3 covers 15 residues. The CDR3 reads CASSHSGWLNTEAFF. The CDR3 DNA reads TGTGCCAGCAGTCATTCAGGGTGGCTGAACACTGAAGCTTTCTTT.